The 27 T cell receptor beta chains presented below share a single source sample, sequenced in a study of control samples from healthy donors and cancer patients. The assay was immunoSEQ multiplex PCR, and TCRdb's table has in-frame clones only and misses some. Among under 200,000 clones, 91% were seen once, and the ten largest hold about 1.6%. The sequenced sample consisted of blood. Every receptor here comes from a young woman in good health.

The genes are TRBV5-1 and TRBJ2-1, with 11 nucleotides matching TRBD1. With V trimmed by 3 bases and J by 6 bases, 8 bases remained unmatched. This CDR3 region has 16 residues. Germline V gives CDR1 SGHRS, CDR2 YFSETQ. The chain's CDR3 is CASSSLPGQGGNEQFF. The CDR3 region has the DNA TGCGCCAGCAGCTCCCTCCCGGGACAGGGGGGCAATGAGCAGTTCTTC. Together with reference TRBV5-1 and TRBJ2-1, the CDR3 gives the full variable domain: KAGVTQTPRYLIKTRGQQVTLSCSPISGHRSVSWYQQTPGQGLQFLFEYFSETQRNKGNFPGRFSGRQFSNSRSEMNVSTLELGDSALYLCASSSLPGQGGNEQFFGPGTRLTVL.

On this clone: The junction departs from germline at one end; a sequencing error may be responsible. V is TRBV15 and J is TRBJ1-5; D is unresolved. The germline CDR1 and CDR2 sequences are LNHNV and YYDKDF (reference sequence). The length of the CDR3 is 13 residues. CDR3 nucleotides: TGTGCCACCAGTAGAGGGCGGCATCAGCCCCAGCATTTT. Residues: CATSRGRHQPQHF.

The chain joins TRBV6-6 to TRBJ2-5; D may be TRBD2 (5 bases). Between the trimmed V and J ends, which lost 6 bases and 1 base, there was a span of 12 bases. CDR3 length: 14 residues. The germline V gene has CDR1 MNHNY and CDR2 SVGAGI (reference sequence). DNA for the CDR3: TGTGCCAGCAGGCGACCGGGATCCCAAGAGACCCAGTACTTC. It specifies CASRRPGSQETQYF.

The V call is TRBV27, the J call TRBJ1-6; D gene ambiguous. CDR3 length equals 15 residues. Germline CDR1 MNHEY, CDR2 SMNVEV (reference sequence). The ends were cut back, 5 bases at V and 7 bases at J, with 15 bases in the middle. Here the CDR3 DNA reads TGTGCCAGCAGTCCGACCGGACGGGTCAATTCACCCCTCCACTTT. Protein product: CASSPTGRVNSPLHF.

This clone came up once. The rearrangement joins TRBV18 to TRBJ1-2; D remains unclear. CDR3 length equals 13 residues. Germline assignment: CDR1 KGHSH and CDR2 LQKENI. Trimming cost V 1 base and J 5 bases, with 8 bases left between them. The CDR3 nucleotides read TGTGCCAGCTCACCACAAGGGAAATATGGCTACACCTTC. This encodes CASSPQGKYGYTF.

This clone was detected ten times or more. The V call is TRBV9, the J call TRBJ1-2, with TRBD1 as a possible D gene (6 bases). Germline-derived CDR1 and CDR2 are SGDLS and YYNGEE. The CDR3 is made up of 14 amino acids. The V end lost 1 base, the J end lost 8 bases, and 15 bases lay between the germline ends. The CDR3 sequence is CASSVSGTSRGYTF. The CDR3 coding sequence is TGTGCCAGCAGCGTATCCGGGACAAGTAGGGGCTACACCTTC.

With respect to this clone: The same CDR3 also results from other DNA sequences found in this sample. The chain has TRBV7-2 and TRBJ1-5; D may be TRBD1 (5 bases). CDR1 SGHTA and CDR2 FQGNSA come from the germline V gene. V was pared by 1 base and J by 7 bases, with 8 bases between. This CDR3 contains 13 residues. CDR3 residues: CASSLGRGQPQHF. CDR3 nucleotides: TGTGCCAGCAGCTTAGGGCGGGGGCAGCCCCAGCATTTT.

This clone was seen once. The rearrangement links TRBV6-6 to TRBJ1-1, with 7 bases identical to TRBD1. This CDR3 has 15 amino acids. CDR1 is MNHNY and CDR2 is SVGAGI in the germline V gene (reference sequence). V dropped 0 bases and J dropped 3; count of bases not matched to a gene: 4. In DNA form, the CDR3 reads TGTGCCAGCAGTTACTCGACAGGGCGCCACACTGAAGCTTTCTTT. It specifies CASSYSTGRHTEAFF.

The chain couples TRBV18 to TRBJ1-1; no definite D call. The V end lost 2 bases, the J end lost 0 bases, and 7 bases lay between the germline ends. Germline V gene lookup returns CDR1 KGHSH and CDR2 LQKENI. This CDR3 contains 14 residues. CDR3 loop: CASSPSIMNTEAFF. As DNA, the CDR3 is TGTGCCAGCTCACCATCCATTATGAACACTGAAGCTTTCTTT.

The chain employs TRBV7-2 and TRBJ2-2; a weak D match, TRBD2 (6 bases). This CDR3 has 14 amino acids. Trimming removed 5 bases from V and 2 bases from J, with 9 bases in between. In germline, CDR1 is SGHTA, CDR2 FQGNSA. The CDR3 nucleotides are TGTGCCAGCAGCGGGGACTTTAACACCGGGGAGCTGTTTTTT. This translates into CASSGDFNTGELFF.

The rearrangement uses TRBV3-1 (or the pseudogene TRBV3-2) and TRBJ2-1, with D possibly being TRBD1 (6 bases). The germline gives CDR1 LGHDT, CDR2 YNNKEL (reference sequence). V gave up 2 bases and J gave up 0 bases, with 11 bases separating them. The CDR3 covers 16 residues. The DNA for the CDR3 is TGTGCCAGCAGCCAAAGACAGGCAAGCTCCTACAATGAGCAGTTCTTC. This sequence encodes CASSQRQASSYNEQFF.

There are a few counts of this clone. The genes are TRBV2 and TRBJ2-1; D may be TRBD1 (6 bases). V shed 4 bases and J shed 6 bases, with 10 bases lying between them. In germline, CDR1 is SNHLY, CDR2 FYNNEI. This CDR3 has 13 amino acids. The CDR3 spells CASSAEGGNEQFF. The CDR3 DNA reads as TGTGCCAGCAGTGCGGAAGGGGGCAATGAGCAGTTCTTC.

This chain joins TRBV30 and TRBJ2-2; D gene uncertain. Deletions cut 0 bases from V and 7 bases from J, with 18 bases between. Germline V CDR1 and CDR2: GTSNPN, SVGIG (reference sequence). The CDR3 covers 16 residues. The CDR3 loop reads CAWSVKGGSNYGELFF. The CDR3 nucleotides are TGTGCCTGGAGTGTAAAGGGTGGCAGCAACTACGGGGAGCTGTTTTTT.

The chain joins TRBV3-1 (or the pseudogene TRBV3-2) to TRBJ2-2; TRBD2 matches at 11 bases. This CDR3 contains 16 residues. Germline V gives CDR1 LGHDT, CDR2 YNNKEL (reference sequence). The V and J ends lost 3 bases and 6 bases, in that order; junction bases with no gene match: 6. Written as DNA, the CDR3 is TGTGCCAGCAGCCAGCTAGCGGGGGGCCCGGCCGGGGAGCTGTTTTTT. Residues: CASSQLAGGPAGELFF.

The genes are TRBV6-5 and TRBJ2-7; no reliable D call. Trimming left V 5 bases short and J 6 bases short, with 11 bases between. From germline, CDR1 is MNHEY and CDR2 SVGAGI. The CDR3 spans 12 residues. The CDR3 bases are TGTGCCAGCAGTACCGGGTTCGGCGAGCAGTACTTC. Its translation: CASSTGFGEQYF.

The chain carries TRBV5-4 and TRBJ2-1; the match to TRBD2 covers 15 bases. V shed 4 bases and J 9 bases; nucleotides not matched to a gene: 8. Germline V gene data show CDR1 as SGHNT and CDR2 as YYREEE (reference sequence). CDR3 length: 16 residues. The DNA for the CDR3 is TGTGCCAGCAGCGAGGGACTAGCGGGAGGTGTCGGTGAGCAGTTCTTC. Its translation is CASSEGLAGGVGEQFF.

The gene calls are TRBV29-1 and TRBJ2-3; weak D call: TRBD1 (5 bases). The CDR3 totals 14 residues. Trimming took 0 bases from V and 1 from J, leaving 8 bases between them. CDR1 is SQVTM, CDR2 ANQGSEA, per germline. CDR3 sequence: CSVEDQGRTDTQYF. For the CDR3, the DNA is TGCAGCGTTGAAGATCAGGGCCGCACAGATACGCAGTATTTT.

The chain uses TRBV11-2 and TRBJ2-5; D unresolved. Germline V gene lookup returns CDR1 SGHAT and CDR2 FQNNGV. V gave up 5 bases and J gave up 4 bases, with 11 bases separating them. The CDR3 is 13 residues long. Here the CDR3 DNA reads TGTGCCAGCAGCCCGCGACTGGGAGAGACCCAGTACTTC. The encoded protein is CASSPRLGETQYF.

This chain uses TRBV19 with TRBJ1-1; no definite D call. Germline CDR1 reads LNHDA; CDR2 reads SQIVND (reference sequence). CDR3 length equals 13 residues. V gave up 2 bases and J gave up 8 bases, with 12 bases separating them. As DNA, the CDR3 is TGTGCCAGTAGTATAAGGGTCGAAATGGAAGCTTTCTTT. Protein sequence: CASSIRVEMEAFF. The whole variable domain, remainder taken from reference TRBV19 and TRBJ1-1, is DGGITQSPKYLFRKEGQNVTLSCEQNLNHDAMYWYRQDPGQGLRLIYYSQIVNDFQKGDIAEGYSVSREKKESFPLTVTSAQKNPTAFYLCASSIRVEMEAFFGQGTRLTVV.

This chain links TRBV7-2 with TRBJ2-1; 11 bases fit TRBD1. Germline values: CDR1 SGHTA, CDR2 FQGNSA. V lost 4 bases to trimming and J lost 8 bases; unmatched junction nucleotides: 7. The CDR3 is 15 residues long. The CDR3 sequence is CASSYSRDRGDEQFF. Here the CDR3 DNA reads TGTGCCAGCAGCTACAGCCGGGACAGGGGGGATGAGCAGTTCTTC.

Details on this clone: In the same sample, other DNA sequences code for this CDR3. The chain recombines TRBV6-4 with TRBJ2-2, with a tentative D call TRBD1 (5 bases). Between the trimmed V and J ends, which lost 0 bases and 3 bases, there was a span of 5 bases. In germline, CDR1 is MRHNA, CDR2 SNTAGT. The CDR3 sequence is 14 residues long. CDR3 nucleotide sequence: TGTGCCAGCAGTGACTCAGGGGACACCGGGGAGCTGTTTTTT. The encoded protein is CASSDSGDTGELFF.

V gene TRBV6-1 combines with J gene TRBJ2-5, with 10 nucleotides matching TRBD1. CDR3 length: 16 amino acids. Germline V gene data show CDR1 as MNHNS and CDR2 as SASEGT. The J segment lost 5 bases and the V segment lost 1 base, leaving 7 bases of the junction unmatched. The CDR3 sequence: CASSEGDRGSGETQYF. The CDR3 nucleotides are TGTGCCAGCAGTGAAGGGGACAGGGGCAGTGGGGAGACCCAGTACTTC.

V and J are TRBV7-2 and TRBJ1-4; 10 bases align to TRBD1. The germline V gene encodes CDR1 SGHTA and CDR2 FQGNSA. This CDR3 contains 14 residues. J lost 8 bases, V lost 5 bases, and 5 bases had no gene match. DNA of the CDR3: TGTGCCAGCAGCCCCGACAGGGGGCACGAAAAACTGTTTTTT. It encodes CASSPDRGHEKLFF.

The chain is built from TRBV18 and TRBJ2-7, with no clear D. Between the trimmed V and J ends, which lost 4 bases and 2 bases, there was a span of 9 bases. The CDR3 is 13 residues long. From germline, CDR1 is KGHSH and CDR2 LQKENI. The CDR3 here is CASSLWPTYEQYF. The CDR3 DNA reads TGTGCCAGCTCACTCTGGCCGACCTACGAGCAGTACTTC.

The chain employs TRBV4-3 and TRBJ2-4; possibly TRBD2 for D (6 bases). CDR1 is LGHNA and CDR2 is YSLEER in the germline V gene. CDR3 length equals 15 residues. V was trimmed by 0 bases and J by 8 bases, leaving 14 bases between them. CDR3 sequence reads: CASSQDGGARDIQYF. CDR3 DNA sequence: TGCGCCAGCAGCCAAGATGGAGGGGCGCGGGACATTCAGTACTTC.

The J gene is TRBJ2-1, the V gene TRBV7-3, with D possibly TRBD2 on 5 matching bases. V was shortened by 2 bases and J by 5 bases, with 13 bases between the two germline ends. CDR3 size: 15 residues. Germline assignment: CDR1 SGHTA and CDR2 FQGTGA. CDR3 amino acids: CASSLAGGFDNEQFF. CDR3 DNA sequence: TGTGCCAGCAGCTTAGCGGGTGGGTTCGACAATGAGCAGTTCTTC.

The rearrangement links TRBV28 to TRBJ1-5; 9 bases are a match to TRBD1. Germline-derived CDR1 and CDR2 are MDHEN and SYDVKM. The CDR3 runs to 14 residues. V trimming: 7 bases; J trimming: 6 bases; junction bases outside the gene matches: 7. The CDR3 DNA follows: TGTGCCAGCATCAAACAGGGGGCCGGTCAGCCCCAGCATTTT. Protein sequence: CASIKQGAGQPQHF.